This T cell receptor (beta chain) was captured by sequencing in a study of post-analysis software for immune sequencing data. Libraries were made from TCR beta cDNA, and they carried unique molecular identifiers. Input of about 0.9 to 10 million T cells yielded around 500,000 cDNA molecules. TCRdb fed the PCR reads into MiXCR, producing one record per CDR3 protein. This table has roughly 540,000 distinct CDR3 sequences, approximately 34% appearing once. Study findings and constraints: Significantly decreased normalized Chao1 diversity was recorded for multiple sclerosis patients relative to controls. Comparison of patients with controls showed roughly five TRBV segments more frequent in patients, TRBV5-6, TRBV5-1 and TRBV20-1 among them. The F measure placed samples prepared in the same batch into strongly shared clusters.

Comment on this clonotype: What it binds is not known.

CDR3 length: 14 amino acids. V lost 5 bases and J lost 3; bases outside the gene matches: 5. Germline lookup yields CDR1 MNHEY and CDR2 SMNVEV (reference sequence). The TCR comes from a girl aged 2 to 17 with multiple sclerosis. Sequencing was done on a sample of blood. The rearrangement joins TRBV27 to TRBJ1-2, with 8 nucleotides matching TRBD1. The CDR3 DNA is TGTGCCAGCAGTACTACAGGGGGGCACTATGGCTACACCTTC. Protein: CASSTTGGHYGYTF.